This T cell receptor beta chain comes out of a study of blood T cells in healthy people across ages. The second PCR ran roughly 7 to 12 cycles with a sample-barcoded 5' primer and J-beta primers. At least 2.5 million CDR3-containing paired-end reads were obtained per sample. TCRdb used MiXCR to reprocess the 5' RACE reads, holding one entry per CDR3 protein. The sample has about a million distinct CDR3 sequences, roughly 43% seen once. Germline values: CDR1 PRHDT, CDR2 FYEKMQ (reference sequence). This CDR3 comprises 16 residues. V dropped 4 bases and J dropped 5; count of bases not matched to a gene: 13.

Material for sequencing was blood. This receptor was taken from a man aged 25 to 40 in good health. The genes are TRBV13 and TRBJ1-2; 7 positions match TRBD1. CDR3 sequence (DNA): TGTGCCAGCAGCTCCTTGGCCACAGGGGCGAAGTATGGCTACACCTTC. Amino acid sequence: CASSSLATGAKYGYTF.